This T cell receptor beta chain originates from a study of blood T cells in healthy people across ages. Findings and limits, study-wide: Relative to aged donors, long-lived donors carried more naive CD4+ cells and displayed higher diversity.

Note on this clonotype: Its target is unknown.

The second PCR ran about 6 to 12 cycles with a sample-barcoded 5' primer and J-beta primers. MiXCR, run by TCRdb on the 5' RACE reads, gives a single entry per CDR3 protein. Here the sample spans hundreds of thousands of distinct CDR3 sequences, roughly 25% being singletons. CDR3 length: 17 amino acids. The V gene end was trimmed by 6 bases and the J gene end by 5 bases; junction bases not matched to a gene: 14. These data were likewise used in another study, on T cells of mothers and their children. That study adds: Slightly higher overlap, not significant, was seen in related mother-child pairs than in unrelated pairs.

The V gene is TRBV12-3 or TRBV12-4, the J gene TRBJ2-3; 10 nucleotides agree with TRBD2. The sequence was collected from a boy aged 5-17 years in good health. Sequencing was carried out using blood. CDR3 sequence reads: CASSLLLSLAGVDTQYF. The CDR3 nucleotides read TGTGCCAGCAGCCTACTGCTTTCCCTAGCGGGGGTAGATACGCAGTATTTT.